These T cell receptor beta chains were read from a single sample in a study of control samples from healthy donors and cancer patients. Using immunoSEQ multiplex PCR, the repertoire was profiled, and TCRdb retains in-frame clones only, with some absent. The sample records tens of thousands of clones, approximately 94% being singletons. The specimen sequenced was blood. These receptor sequences come from a woman aged 30 to 39 in good health. CDR3s include the opening cysteine and the closing phenylalanine or tryptophan. The order of the fields is V gene, J gene, clone size, D gene, CDR3 DNA, CDR3 protein. The D gene is left open where the match is weak. Expanded clones are given a class, and other clones once, few, many or no size at all.

v_call: TRBV5-1; j_call: TRBJ2-3; clone_size: NA; d_call: NA; cdr3_nt: TGCGCCAGCAGCTTGGGATCCGCAGATACGCAGTATTTT; cdr3_aa: CASSLGSADTQYF
v_call: TRBV10-3; j_call: TRBJ1-1; clone_size: NA; d_call: NA; cdr3_nt: TGTGCCATCAGTGATGGGGTATGGAACACTGAAGCTTTCTTT; cdr3_aa: CAISDGVWNTEAFF
v_call: TRBV6-1; j_call: TRBJ1-5; clone_size: once; d_call: NA; cdr3_nt: TGTGCCAGCAGTGAATCGGCCAGGCGCAATCAGCCCCAGCATTTT; cdr3_aa: CASSESARRNQPQHF
v_call: TRBV7-2; j_call: TRBJ1-1; clone_size: NA; d_call: NA; cdr3_nt: TGTGCCAGCAGCTTAATAGGGGTCACTGAAGCTTTCTTT; cdr3_aa: CASSLIGVTEAFF
v_call: TRBV19; j_call: TRBJ1-1; clone_size: NA; d_call: NA; cdr3_nt: TGTGCCAGTAGTATGGGTCATACAATGGGGGGGGCGCAGAGGACTGAAGCTTTCTTT; cdr3_aa: CASSMGHTMGGAQRTEAFF
v_call: TRBV24-1; j_call: TRBJ2-2; clone_size: NA; d_call: TRBD2; cdr3_nt: TGTGCCACCAGTGACCCTAGCGGGGGGGCATCCGCCGGGGAGCTGTTTTTT; cdr3_aa: CATSDPSGGASAGELFF
v_call: TRBV6-5; j_call: TRBJ1-1; clone_size: NA; d_call: NA; cdr3_nt: TGTGCCAGCAGAGAGGGGAACACTGAAGCTTTCTTT; cdr3_aa: CASREGNTEAFF
v_call: TRBV4-1; j_call: TRBJ1-2; clone_size: NA; d_call: TRBD1; cdr3_nt: TGCGCCAGCAGCCATAGCCAGGGGGTCAACTATGGCTACACCTTC; cdr3_aa: CASSHSQGVNYGYTF
v_call: TRBV19; j_call: TRBJ2-5; clone_size: NA; d_call: NA; cdr3_nt: TGTGCCAGTAGTATGTGGGGATATGAGACCCAGTACTTC; cdr3_aa: CASSMWGYETQYF
v_call: TRBV2; j_call: TRBJ2-1; clone_size: NA; d_call: NA; cdr3_nt: TGTGCCAGCAGTGGGACTAACAATGAGCAGTTCTTC; cdr3_aa: CASSGTNNEQFF
v_call: TRBV30; j_call: TRBJ1-3; clone_size: few; d_call: TRBD1; cdr3_nt: TGTGCCGGAGGACAGGGAGGAAACACCATATATTTT; cdr3_aa: CAGGQGGNTIYF
v_call: TRBV7-7; j_call: TRBJ2-5; clone_size: once; d_call: TRBD1; cdr3_nt: TGTGCTAGCAGTCAGACAGGGGCGGGGGAGACCCAGTACTTC; cdr3_aa: CASSQTGAGETQYF
v_call: TRBV27; j_call: TRBJ2-2; clone_size: NA; d_call: NA; cdr3_nt: TGTGCCAGCAGTTTGCCCAGCAACACCGGGGAGCTGTTTTTT; cdr3_aa: CASSLPSNTGELFF
v_call: TRBV6-5; j_call: TRBJ1-6; clone_size: NA; d_call: NA; cdr3_nt: TGTGCCAGCAGTTACTCAGGGGGAAGGTCACCCCTCCACTTT; cdr3_aa: CASSYSGGRSPLHF
v_call: TRBV7-2; j_call: TRBJ1-2; clone_size: NA; d_call: NA; cdr3_nt: TGTGCCAGCAGCCCGACAGACTATGGCTACACCTTC; cdr3_aa: CASSPTDYGYTF
v_call: TRBV6-1; j_call: TRBJ1-2; clone_size: NA; d_call: NA; cdr3_nt: TGTGCCAGCAGTGACCGAACGGGTGGATGCACCTTC; cdr3_aa: CASSDRTGGCTF
v_call: TRBV19; j_call: TRBJ1-2; clone_size: NA; d_call: NA; cdr3_nt: TGTGCCAGTAGCACAGGACTGACTAATGGCTACACCTTC; cdr3_aa: CASSTGLTNGYTF
v_call: TRBV27; j_call: TRBJ1-1; clone_size: NA; d_call: NA; cdr3_nt: TGTGCCAGCGGGACAAACATGAACACTGAAGCTTTCTTT; cdr3_aa: CASGTNMNTEAFF
v_call: TRBV7-3; j_call: TRBJ2-1; clone_size: NA; d_call: NA; cdr3_nt: TGTGCCAGCAGCTTAGAGCACAATGAGCAGTTCTTC; cdr3_aa: CASSLEHNEQFF
v_call: TRBV7-9; j_call: TRBJ1-2; clone_size: NA; d_call: TRBD1; cdr3_nt: TGTGCCAGCAGCTTAGAGGCTGCAGGGGGAGGGAACTATGGCTACACCTTC; cdr3_aa: CASSLEAAGGGNYGYTF
v_call: TRBV2; j_call: TRBJ1-2; clone_size: once; d_call: TRBD1; cdr3_nt: TGTGCCAGCAGTGAAACCCCCGGGACAGGGAGCTACACCTTC; cdr3_aa: CASSETPGTGSYTF
v_call: TRBV14; j_call: TRBJ1-3; clone_size: once; d_call: NA; cdr3_nt: TGTGCCAGCAGCCGGGATCTCTCTGGAAACACCATATATTTT; cdr3_aa: CASSRDLSGNTIYF
v_call: TRBV12-3/TRBV12-4; j_call: TRBJ1-1; clone_size: NA; d_call: NA; cdr3_nt: TGTGCCAGCAGGGGGGGGACGAACACTGAAGCTTTCTTT; cdr3_aa: CASRGGTNTEAFF
v_call: TRBV5-1; j_call: TRBJ2-1; clone_size: NA; d_call: NA; cdr3_nt: TGCGCCAGCAGCCCCGACACCTACATCTCCTACAATGAGCAGTTCTTC; cdr3_aa: CASSPDTYISYNEQFF
v_call: TRBV7-9; j_call: TRBJ2-5; clone_size: NA; d_call: NA; cdr3_nt: TGTGCCAGCAGCTTAGTCGGTATTTGGGCCCAGTACTTC; cdr3_aa: CASSLVGIWAQYF
v_call: TRBV6-1; j_call: TRBJ2-1; clone_size: NA; d_call: TRBD2; cdr3_nt: TGTGCCAGCAGTGAATGGGGGGGCTCCTACAATGAGCAGTTCTTC; cdr3_aa: CASSEWGGSYNEQFF
v_call: TRBV10-3; j_call: TRBJ1-1; clone_size: NA; d_call: NA; cdr3_nt: TGTGCCATCAGACGGGAGAACACTGAAGCTTTCTTT; cdr3_aa: CAIRRENTEAFF
v_call: TRBV14; j_call: TRBJ1-1; clone_size: once; d_call: NA; cdr3_nt: TGTGCCAGCAGCCAGGGGGTAACTGAAGCTTTCTTT; cdr3_aa: CASSQGVTEAFF
v_call: TRBV5-5; j_call: TRBJ2-5; clone_size: NA; d_call: TRBD1; cdr3_nt: TGTGCCAGCAGCCCGGGGACAGGGGCGCGGGAGACCCAGTACTTC; cdr3_aa: CASSPGTGARETQYF
v_call: TRBV4-2; j_call: TRBJ2-1; clone_size: NA; d_call: NA; cdr3_nt: TGTGCCAGCAGCCAAGATGTCCCCGGGTACAATGAGCAGTTCTTC; cdr3_aa: CASSQDVPGYNEQFF
v_call: TRBV7-9; j_call: TRBJ1-1; clone_size: NA; d_call: NA; cdr3_nt: TGTGCCAGCAGCCCGGACAGAGTGAACACTGAAGCTTTCTTT; cdr3_aa: CASSPDRVNTEAFF
v_call: TRBV3-1/TRBV3-2; j_call: TRBJ1-4; clone_size: NA; d_call: NA; cdr3_nt: TGTGCCAGCAGCTGGGGTTCCGGGACGGCGTGGGAAAAACTGTTTTTT; cdr3_aa: CASSWGSGTAWEKLFF
v_call: TRBV5-1; j_call: TRBJ1-2; clone_size: NA; d_call: NA; cdr3_nt: TGCGCCAGCAGCTTGGCCGCAAGCTCCTATGGCTACACCTTC; cdr3_aa: CASSLAASSYGYTF